A selection of T cell receptor beta chains follows, all from one sample in a study of T-cell reconstitution after alpha-beta-depleted transplantation in children. Via MiXCR, TCRdb re-called the PCR reads, giving one row per CDR3 protein. The sample lists 700,000 to 950,000 distinct CDR3 sequences, 16% occurring once. The material sequenced was PBMCs, mostly from graft donor cells, taken 360 days after TCRalphabeta/CD19-depleted stem cell transplant. The source of these receptors is a male patient aged 5 to 17 who had a stem cell transplant for acute lymphoblastic leukemia, so the T cells may come from the graft donor. Both conserved end residues are part of each CDR3. The D gene is left open where the match is weak. For some rows the clone size is stated as once, few or many, or as a class when expanded; others skip it.

v_gene: TRBV12-3/TRBV12-4; abundance: .; d_gene: TRBD2; j_gene: TRBJ2-7; CDR3aa: CASRSRLADAYEQYF; CDR3nt: TGTGCCAGCAGGTCGAGACTAGCCGACGCCTACGAGCAGTACTTC
v_gene: TRBV28; abundance: many; d_gene: .; j_gene: TRBJ2-7; CDR3aa: CASSLTGQLYEQYF; CDR3nt: TGTGCCAGCAGTTTAACCGGACAGCTCTACGAGCAGTACTTC
v_gene: TRBV5-1; abundance: .; d_gene: .; j_gene: TRBJ1-2; CDR3aa: CASSFGLYNDYGYTF; CDR3nt: TGCGCCAGCAGCTTCGGACTATACAACGACTATGGCTACACCTTC
v_gene: TRBV5-1; abundance: many; d_gene: TRBD2; j_gene: TRBJ2-3; CDR3aa: CASSLAGLAGTTDTQYF; CDR3nt: TGCGCCAGCAGCTTGGCTGGACTAGCGGGAACTACAGATACGCAGTATTTT
v_gene: TRBV12-3/TRBV12-4; abundance: many; d_gene: TRBD2; j_gene: TRBJ2-3; CDR3aa: CASTRPGGTTDTQYF; CDR3nt: TGTGCCAGCACTCGGCCGGGAGGGACCACAGATACGCAGTATTTT
v_gene: TRBV5-1; abundance: many; d_gene: .; j_gene: TRBJ2-5; CDR3aa: CASSLITVQETQYF; CDR3nt: TGCGCCAGCAGCTTGATTACAGTCCAAGAGACCCAGTACTTC
v_gene: TRBV10-3; abundance: many; d_gene: .; j_gene: TRBJ1-1; CDR3aa: CAISGRNTEAFF; CDR3nt: TGTGCCATCAGTGGCCGGAACACTGAAGCTTTCTTT
v_gene: TRBV6-1; abundance: few; d_gene: .; j_gene: TRBJ1-2; CDR3aa: CASTLEPGSSNYGYTF; CDR3nt: TGTGCCAGCACCTTAGAGCCAGGGAGCAGTAACTATGGCTACACCTTC
v_gene: TRBV25-1; abundance: .; d_gene: .; j_gene: TRBJ2-5; CDR3aa: CASSARYSQETQYF; CDR3nt: TGTGCCAGCAGTGCCCGATACTCCCAAGAGACCCAGTACTTC
v_gene: TRBV29-1; abundance: .; d_gene: .; j_gene: TRBJ2-3; CDR3aa: CSVDRAELFTQYF; CDR3nt: TGCAGCGTTGATCGTGCTGAACTGTTTACGCAGTATTTT
v_gene: TRBV7-9; abundance: few; d_gene: TRBD2; j_gene: TRBJ2-7; CDR3aa: CASSSRTSGLGAYEQYF; CDR3nt: TGTGCCAGCAGCTCCCGGACTAGCGGGCTTGGTGCCTACGAGCAGTACTTC
v_gene: TRBV11-1; abundance: .; d_gene: .; j_gene: TRBJ1-1; CDR3aa: CASSFGRWREVYLNTEAFF; CDR3nt: TGTGCCAGCAGCTTTGGGCGATGGCGGGAGGTCTACCTAAACACTGAAGCTTTCTTT
v_gene: TRBV5-1; abundance: many; d_gene: .; j_gene: TRBJ2-3; CDR3aa: CASSLGRSTDTQYF; CDR3nt: TGTGCCAGCAGTTTGGGTCGTAGCACAGATACGCAGTATTTT
v_gene: TRBV5-1; abundance: few; d_gene: .; j_gene: TRBJ1-1; CDR3aa: CASSLGTVETEAFF; CDR3nt: TGCGCCAGCAGCCTCGGGACTGTGGAGACTGAAGCTTTCTTT
v_gene: TRBV7-9; abundance: few; d_gene: TRBD1; j_gene: TRBJ2-7; CDR3aa: CASSLVGTGPFEQYF; CDR3nt: TGTGCCAGCAGCTTAGTCGGGACAGGGCCCTTCGAGCAGTACTTC